The sequence of this T cell receptor (beta chain) was determined in a study of blood T cell repertoires in COVID-19. At the level of the study: COVID-19 samples, acute and convalescent, were from the United States, Italy and Spain. In each case, the material was cDNA or gDNA derived from T cells, B-cell-depleted T cells, or PBMCs.

Followed over time, Seattle patients had been enrolled while infection was active. Original methodology: Estimation of nucleated cell counts was performed using reference gene primer amplification. Clones were read by immunoSEQ multiplex PCR, and TCRdb kept only the in-frame ones, dropping some. V and J calls and clone size come straight from that table; D and trimming were deduced from the DNA. The sample carries roughly 280,000 clones, 85% to 90% recorded once. The sequenced material came from peripheral blood. This TCR came from a woman aged 25-40 years with COVID-19, enrolled during active disease.

The chain's CDR3 is CASIPPRNTGELFF. CDR3 coding DNA: TGCGCCAGCATTCCCCCCAGGAACACCGGGGAGCTGTTTTTT. The chain recombines TRBV10-2 with TRBJ2-2; D not certain. Trimming took 7 bases from V and 1 from J, leaving 10 bases between them. CDR3 length: 14 residues. The germline CDR1 and CDR2 sequences are WSHSY and SAAADI.